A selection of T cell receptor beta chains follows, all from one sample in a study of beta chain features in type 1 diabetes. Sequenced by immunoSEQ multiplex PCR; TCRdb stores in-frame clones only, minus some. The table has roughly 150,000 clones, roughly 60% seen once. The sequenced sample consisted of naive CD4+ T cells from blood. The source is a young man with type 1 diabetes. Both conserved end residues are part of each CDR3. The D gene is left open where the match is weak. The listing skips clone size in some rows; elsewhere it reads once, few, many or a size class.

CDR3nt: TGTGCCTGGAGTGAAGATCGGGCAGCCCCTAGCGACTTC; CDR3aa: CAWSEDRAAPSDF; d_gene: -; j_gene: TRBJ2-5; v_gene: TRBV30; abundance: few
CDR3nt: TGTGCCAGCAGTTACTCTTTACGTGGCCTGAGCGGCGAGCAGTACTTC; CDR3aa: CASSYSLRGLSGEQYF; d_gene: -; j_gene: TRBJ2-7; v_gene: TRBV6-5; abundance: -
CDR3nt: TGTGCCAGCAGCAACGAGGGGGGAATGTACACCGGGGAGCTGTTTTTT; CDR3aa: CASSNEGGMYTGELFF; d_gene: -; j_gene: TRBJ2-2; v_gene: TRBV13; abundance: -
CDR3nt: TGTGCCAGCATCCAGGGACAGTACAATGAGCAGTTCTTC; CDR3aa: CASIQGQYNEQFF; d_gene: TRBD1; j_gene: TRBJ2-1; v_gene: TRBV2; abundance: -
CDR3nt: TGTGCCAGCAGTGAAGCCCCAGCCCCAAGGACGCAGTATTTT; CDR3aa: CASSEAPAPRTQYF; d_gene: -; j_gene: TRBJ2-3; v_gene: TRBV2; abundance: few
CDR3nt: TGTGCCAGCAGCCTGAAGACAGGGGAGACTGAAGCTTTCTTT; CDR3aa: CASSLKTGETEAFF; d_gene: TRBD1; j_gene: TRBJ1-1; v_gene: TRBV7-9; abundance: -
CDR3nt: TGTGCCTGGTTGCCTGGTTCTTTTACAACTAATGAAAAACTGTTTTTT; CDR3aa: CAWLPGSFTTNEKLFF; d_gene: -; j_gene: TRBJ1-4; v_gene: TRBV30; abundance: -
CDR3nt: TGTGCCTGGGATTACAGGGGTTCCTCTGGAAACACCATATATTTT; CDR3aa: CAWDYRGSSGNTIYF; d_gene: TRBD1; j_gene: TRBJ1-3; v_gene: TRBV30; abundance: -
CDR3nt: TGTGCCAGCAGTTACCAGGGGGCAACTAATGAAAAACTGTTTTTT; CDR3aa: CASSYQGATNEKLFF; d_gene: TRBD1; j_gene: TRBJ1-4; v_gene: TRBV6-6; abundance: -
CDR3nt: TGTGCCAGCTCTCCTGACCAGGACGGCGAGCAGTACTTC; CDR3aa: CASSPDQDGEQYF; d_gene: -; j_gene: TRBJ2-7; v_gene: TRBV18; abundance: -
CDR3nt: TGCAGCGTTGAGTTGGGGACAGGGGTGTTTTACCAAGAGACCCAGTACTTC; CDR3aa: CSVELGTGVFYQETQYF; d_gene: TRBD1; j_gene: TRBJ2-5; v_gene: TRBV29-1; abundance: once
CDR3nt: TGTGCCAGCAGCCAGGGACTAGCGGGAAAAGAGACCCAGTACTTC; CDR3aa: CASSQGLAGKETQYF; d_gene: TRBD2; j_gene: TRBJ2-5; v_gene: TRBV27; abundance: -
CDR3nt: TGTGCCAGCAGCACCGGACTAGCGGGTCAATACTACGAGCAGTACTTC; CDR3aa: CASSTGLAGQYYEQYF; d_gene: TRBD2; j_gene: TRBJ2-7; v_gene: TRBV9; abundance: -
CDR3nt: TGTGCCAGCAGCTTACTATCTGGGGCCAACGTCCTGACTTTC; CDR3aa: CASSLLSGANVLTF; d_gene: -; j_gene: TRBJ2-6; v_gene: TRBV13; abundance: few
CDR3nt: TGTGCCAGCAGTTTATCTCAGGGGGCGGGCACAGATACGCAGTATTTT; CDR3aa: CASSLSQGAGTDTQYF; d_gene: TRBD1; j_gene: TRBJ2-3; v_gene: TRBV28; abundance: -
CDR3nt: TGTGCCAGCACCGCCGGAAGGCTAGCGGGGATAGAGACCCAGTACTTC; CDR3aa: CASTAGRLAGIETQYF; d_gene: TRBD2; j_gene: TRBJ2-5; v_gene: TRBV7-2; abundance: -
CDR3nt: TGTGCCTGGAGTCCATTGGACATCGGCTACACCTTC; CDR3aa: CAWSPLDIGYTF; d_gene: -; j_gene: TRBJ1-2; v_gene: TRBV30; abundance: -
CDR3nt: TGTGCCAGCAGCTTTGAAGGGGCAAACATTCAGTACTTC; CDR3aa: CASSFEGANIQYF; d_gene: -; j_gene: TRBJ2-4; v_gene: TRBV7-2; abundance: once
CDR3nt: TGCGCCAGCAGCCCACAGACCACTAGCGGCCGGGGGTCCACAGATACGCAGTATTTT; CDR3aa: CASSPQTTSGRGSTDTQYF; d_gene: TRBD2; j_gene: TRBJ2-3; v_gene: TRBV4-3; abundance: few
CDR3nt: TGTGCCAGCGAAAGGGGCGGGGTAGCCAAAAACATTCAGTACTTC; CDR3aa: CASERGGVAKNIQYF; d_gene: -; j_gene: TRBJ2-4; v_gene: TRBV2; abundance: -
CDR3nt: TGCAGCGTTGGACAGGGGGAACGCTACGAGCAGTACTTC; CDR3aa: CSVGQGERYEQYF; d_gene: TRBD1; j_gene: TRBJ2-7; v_gene: TRBV29-1; abundance: -
CDR3nt: TGTGCCAGCAGCTCCGACCTTAGGACAGGGGTCTCACCCCTCCACTTT; CDR3aa: CASSSDLRTGVSPLHF; d_gene: TRBD1; j_gene: TRBJ1-6; v_gene: TRBV13; abundance: -
CDR3nt: TGCAGTGCGAGCGGGGACACTGAAGCTTTCTTT; CDR3aa: CSASGDTEAFF; d_gene: -; j_gene: TRBJ1-1; v_gene: TRBV20-1; abundance: few
CDR3nt: TGTGCCAGCAGTGAATATGGCAGGGGCACAGATACGCAGTATTTT; CDR3aa: CASSEYGRGTDTQYF; d_gene: -; j_gene: TRBJ2-3; v_gene: TRBV25-1; abundance: -
CDR3nt: TGTGCCAGCAGCCCAAGCACAGATACGCAGTATTTT; CDR3aa: CASSPSTDTQYF; d_gene: -; j_gene: TRBJ2-3; v_gene: TRBV11-2; abundance: -
CDR3nt: TGTGCCACCAGCGCCGACAGGGATGCTGGGGCCAACGTCCTGACTTTC; CDR3aa: CATSADRDAGANVLTF; d_gene: TRBD1; j_gene: TRBJ2-6; v_gene: TRBV15; abundance: -
CDR3nt: TGTGCCAGCAGCCGCCGGAGCTCTGGAAACACCATATATTTT; CDR3aa: CASSRRSSGNTIYF; d_gene: -; j_gene: TRBJ1-3; v_gene: TRBV14; abundance: -
CDR3nt: TGTGCCAGCGGGCGGGCCCCGTTGGATCCAGAGACCCAGTACTTC; CDR3aa: CASGRAPLDPETQYF; d_gene: -; j_gene: TRBJ2-5; v_gene: TRBV28; abundance: -
CDR3nt: TGTGCCTGGAAACGGACTAGCGGGGCCGGAGAGACCCAGTACTTC; CDR3aa: CAWKRTSGAGETQYF; d_gene: TRBD2; j_gene: TRBJ2-5; v_gene: TRBV30; abundance: -
CDR3nt: TGTGCCAGCTCACCAAACAGTCAAGAGACCCAGTACTTC; CDR3aa: CASSPNSQETQYF; d_gene: -; j_gene: TRBJ2-5; v_gene: TRBV18; abundance: -
CDR3nt: TGCAGCGTCTTTAGCCTAGCCAAAAACATTCAGTACTTC; CDR3aa: CSVFSLAKNIQYF; d_gene: -; j_gene: TRBJ2-4; v_gene: TRBV29-1; abundance: -
CDR3nt: TGTGCCAGCACCAGGGGTTCCTCTAGCACAGATACGCAGTATTTT; CDR3aa: CASTRGSSSTDTQYF; d_gene: -; j_gene: TRBJ2-3; v_gene: TRBV9; abundance: -
CDR3nt: TGTGCCAGCAGCGCAACCGGGACAGGGACGAATGAGCAGTTCTTC; CDR3aa: CASSATGTGTNEQFF; d_gene: TRBD1; j_gene: TRBJ2-1; v_gene: TRBV7-9; abundance: -
CDR3nt: TGTGCCAGCAGCCAAGCACGGTTGCACAATGAGCAGTTCTTC; CDR3aa: CASSQARLHNEQFF; d_gene: -; j_gene: TRBJ2-1; v_gene: TRBV14; abundance: -
CDR3nt: TGTGCCAGCAATCCTGGGGCCAACGTCCTGACTTTC; CDR3aa: CASNPGANVLTF; d_gene: -; j_gene: TRBJ2-6; v_gene: TRBV7-9; abundance: -
CDR3nt: TGTGCCAGCAGCCCAGCCGGGACAGGGCCCTCTGGAAACACCATATATTTT; CDR3aa: CASSPAGTGPSGNTIYF; d_gene: TRBD1; j_gene: TRBJ1-3; v_gene: TRBV9; abundance: -
CDR3nt: TGTGCCAGCTCACCGACGCCGGGAAAACTGTTTTTT; CDR3aa: CASSPTPGKLFF; d_gene: -; j_gene: TRBJ1-4; v_gene: TRBV18; abundance: -
CDR3nt: TGTGCCAGCAGCTTAGATCCTGGCGATGAGCAGTTCTTC; CDR3aa: CASSLDPGDEQFF; d_gene: -; j_gene: TRBJ2-1; v_gene: TRBV5-4; abundance: -
CDR3nt: TGTGCCTGGAGGACAGGGCGGACTGAAGCTTTCTTT; CDR3aa: CAWRTGRTEAFF; d_gene: TRBD1; j_gene: TRBJ1-1; v_gene: TRBV30; abundance: few
CDR3nt: TGTGCCTGGCTCCCGAACCCCGGGACAGGGGTCGGGGAGCTGTTTTTT; CDR3aa: CAWLPNPGTGVGELFF; d_gene: TRBD1; j_gene: TRBJ2-2; v_gene: TRBV30; abundance: -
CDR3nt: TGTGCCAGCAGCGTTCTCGGCAGGGGAGATGAAAAACTGTTTTTT; CDR3aa: CASSVLGRGDEKLFF; d_gene: -; j_gene: TRBJ1-4; v_gene: TRBV9; abundance: -
CDR3nt: TGCAGCGTTGATTGGACGGATCCTAACTATGGCTACACCTTC; CDR3aa: CSVDWTDPNYGYTF; d_gene: -; j_gene: TRBJ1-2; v_gene: TRBV29-1; abundance: -
CDR3nt: TGCAGCGTCGGACTCAACACTGAAGCTTTCTTT; CDR3aa: CSVGLNTEAFF; d_gene: -; j_gene: TRBJ1-1; v_gene: TRBV29-1; abundance: -
CDR3nt: TGTGCCAGCAGTGCGGGGCTCTCTTACGAGCAGTACTTC; CDR3aa: CASSAGLSYEQYF; d_gene: -; j_gene: TRBJ2-7; v_gene: TRBV2; abundance: -
CDR3nt: TGCGCCAGCAGTCAATCGGCGGCAGATAATTCACCCCTCCACTTT; CDR3aa: CASSQSAADNSPLHF; d_gene: -; j_gene: TRBJ1-6; v_gene: TRBV23-1; abundance: -
CDR3nt: TGTGCCTGGAGCCCCGTACAGCAAGAGACCCAGTACTTC; CDR3aa: CAWSPVQQETQYF; d_gene: -; j_gene: TRBJ2-5; v_gene: TRBV30; abundance: -
CDR3nt: TGTGCCAGCAGTCAGTACAGGGACTCACCCCTCCACTTT; CDR3aa: CASSQYRDSPLHF; d_gene: -; j_gene: TRBJ1-6; v_gene: TRBV27; abundance: -
CDR3nt: TGTGCCAGCAGCGTAGCCGCACAGGGGCGGGGTCGGGAGACCCAGTACTTC; CDR3aa: CASSVAAQGRGRETQYF; d_gene: -; j_gene: TRBJ2-5; v_gene: TRBV9; abundance: -
CDR3nt: TGCGCCAGCCAACCGGTGAGCGGGGAAAACATTCAGTACTTC; CDR3aa: CASQPVSGENIQYF; d_gene: TRBD2; j_gene: TRBJ2-4; v_gene: TRBV5-1; abundance: -
CDR3nt: TGTGCCAGCAGTTTAGGGACAGGGGGCTGGGAGACCCAGTACTTC; CDR3aa: CASSLGTGGWETQYF; d_gene: TRBD1; j_gene: TRBJ2-5; v_gene: TRBV27; abundance: -
CDR3nt: TGCAGCGTTGAGGGGACCGGAGAGACCCAGTACTTC; CDR3aa: CSVEGTGETQYF; d_gene: -; j_gene: TRBJ2-5; v_gene: TRBV29-1; abundance: few
CDR3nt: TGCAGCGTCTGGTCAGGGGTCAATCAGCCCCAGCATTTT; CDR3aa: CSVWSGVNQPQHF; d_gene: -; j_gene: TRBJ1-5; v_gene: TRBV29-1; abundance: -
CDR3nt: TGTGCCAGTAGTGACGGAGACTCCACAGATACGCAGTATTTT; CDR3aa: CASSDGDSTDTQYF; d_gene: -; j_gene: TRBJ2-3; v_gene: TRBV19; abundance: -
CDR3nt: TGTGCCAGCAGCCCGCGGACAGGGTTTCAGACCCAGTACTTC; CDR3aa: CASSPRTGFQTQYF; d_gene: TRBD1; j_gene: TRBJ2-5; v_gene: TRBV7-2; abundance: few